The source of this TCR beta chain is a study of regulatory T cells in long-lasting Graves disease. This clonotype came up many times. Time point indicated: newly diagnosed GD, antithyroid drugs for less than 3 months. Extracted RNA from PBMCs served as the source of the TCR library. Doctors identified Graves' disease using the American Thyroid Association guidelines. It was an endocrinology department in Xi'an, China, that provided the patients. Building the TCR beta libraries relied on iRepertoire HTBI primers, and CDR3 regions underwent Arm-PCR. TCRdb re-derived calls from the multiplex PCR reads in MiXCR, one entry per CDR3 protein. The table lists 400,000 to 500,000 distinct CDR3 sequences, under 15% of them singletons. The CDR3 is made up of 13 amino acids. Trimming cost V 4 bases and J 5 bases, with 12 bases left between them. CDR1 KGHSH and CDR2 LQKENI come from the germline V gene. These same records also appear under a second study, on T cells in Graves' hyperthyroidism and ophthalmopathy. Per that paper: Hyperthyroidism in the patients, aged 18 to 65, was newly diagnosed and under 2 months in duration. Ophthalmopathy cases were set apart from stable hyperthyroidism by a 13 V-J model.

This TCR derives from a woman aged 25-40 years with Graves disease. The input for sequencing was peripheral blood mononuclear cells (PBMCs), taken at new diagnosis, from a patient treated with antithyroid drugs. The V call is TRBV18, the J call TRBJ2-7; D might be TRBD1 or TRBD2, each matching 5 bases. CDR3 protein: CASSHPGPHEQYF. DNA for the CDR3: TGTGCCAGCTCACATCCGGGACCCCACGAGCAGTACTTC.